This T cell receptor (beta chain) was recorded in a study of blood T cell repertoires in COVID-19. The method was immunoSEQ multiplex PCR; TCRdb's version includes in-frame clones alone and lacks a portion of them. The table has about 50,000 clones, 86% seen once. The CDR3 has 13 residues. Germline V CDR1 and CDR2: DFQATT, SNEGSKA (reference sequence). V was clipped by 3 bases and J by 2 bases, with 7 bases between them. The chain employs TRBV20-1 and TRBJ1-4; D perhaps matches TRBD1 (6 bases). The sequence came from an older woman with acute or convalescent COVID-19. Source material: peripheral blood. DNA for the CDR3: TGCAGTGCTAGTCAGGGGACTAATGAAAAACTGTTTTTT. It yields the protein CSASQGTNEKLFF.